These T cell receptor beta chains were read from a single sample in a study of cytomegalovirus exposure and HLA in healthy donors. Profiling relied on immunoSEQ multiplex PCR, and the TCRdb table lists in-frame clones only, not all of them. Of about 87,000 clones listed, roughly 73% are singletons. The material sequenced was PBMCs. These receptors originate from a woman aged 40 to 50 in good health and CMV-seronegative. Both conserved end residues are part of each CDR3. D genes are given only for firm matches. Some rows mark clone size as missing; the rest say once, few, many or name a class of expanded clone.

>TRBJ1-1|NA|NA|TRBV10-3
CASSDNRDTEAFF
TGTGCCTCCAGCGATAATCGGGACACTGAAGCTTTCTTT
>TRBJ1-5|NA|NA|TRBV19
CASSSEWQPQHF
TGTGCCAGTAGTAGCGAGTGGCAGCCCCAGCATTTT
>TRBJ1-6|NA|TRBD1|TRBV14
CASSQIPGTVGSPLHF
TGTGCCAGCAGCCAAATCCCCGGGACAGTTGGATCACCCCTCCACTTT
>TRBJ2-5|NA|NA|TRBV5-1
CASSLERNSRETQYF
TGCGCCAGCAGCTTGGAGAGGAATTCGCGGGAGACCCAGTACTTC
>TRBJ2-7|few|NA|TRBV5-1
CASSAQGVAYEQYF
TGCGCCAGCAGCGCACAGGGAGTGGCCTACGAGCAGTACTTC
>TRBJ2-5|NA|NA|TRBV2
CASSLRRDQETQYF
TGTGCCAGCAGTCTCCGTAGAGACCAAGAGACCCAGTACTTC
>TRBJ2-1|NA|NA|TRBV25-1
CASTEGGATWLNEQFF
TGTGCCAGCACTGAGGGGGGGGCGACTTGGTTGAATGAGCAGTTCTTC
>TRBJ2-5|NA|NA|TRBV7-8
CASGGSGETQYF
TGTGCCAGTGGGGGCTCTGGAGAGACCCAGTACTTC
>TRBJ1-5|NA|TRBD1|TRBV30
CAWSVQGQGGGGNQPQHF
TGTGCCTGGAGTGTACAGGGACAGGGAGGTGGGGGCAATCAGCCCCAGCATTTT
>TRBJ1-3|NA|NA|TRBV7-2
CASSPSHSGNTIYF
TGTGCCAGCAGCCCAAGCCACTCTGGAAACACCATATATTTT
>TRBJ2-3|NA|NA|TRBV5-1
CASSRVADVTDTQYF
TGCGCCAGCAGCCGAGTAGCGGACGTCACAGATACGCAGTATTTT
>TRBJ1-6|NA|TRBD1|TRBV7-2
CASRPQGGSPLHF
TGTGCCAGCAGGCCACAGGGGGGCTCACCCCTCCACTTT
>TRBJ1-4|once|TRBD1|TRBV7-6
CASSPRSAGGSEKLFF
TGTGCCAGCAGCCCCAGGTCGGCAGGGGGGTCTGAAAAACTGTTTTTT
>TRBJ2-3|NA|NA|TRBV10-2
CASSPSTSGTDTQYF
NA
>TRBJ2-3|NA|NA|TRBV9
CASSVEGTSYTDTQYF
TGTGCCAGCAGCGTAGAGGGGACATCCTACACAGATACGCAGTATTTT
>TRBJ2-2|NA|NA|TRBV30
CAWRRVGDSGELFF
TGTGCCTGGAGAAGGGTAGGGGATAGCGGGGAGCTGTTTTTT
>TRBJ1-1|few|NA|TRBV7-2
CASSFGGLGANTEAFF
TGTGCCAGCAGCTTCGGGGGGCTGGGAGCGAACACTGAAGCTTTCTTT
>TRBJ2-1|NA|TRBD1|TRBV30
CAWSWTGDNEQFF
TGTGCCTGGAGTTGGACAGGGGACAATGAGCAGTTCTTC
>TRBJ1-4|NA|NA|TRBV9
CASSGYWDNKLFF
TGTGCCAGCAGCGGATATTGGGACAATAAACTGTTTTTT
>TRBJ1-1|once|NA|TRBV11-3
CASSLGGLKNTEAFF
TGTGCCAGCAGCTTAGGGGGACTGAAGAACACTGAAGCTTTCTTT
>TRBJ1-4|few|TRBD1|TRBV5-5
CASSTGQGRGKLFF
TGTGCCAGCAGCACGGGACAGGGGAGGGGAAAACTGTTTTTT
>TRBJ2-3|NA|NA|TRBV5-6
CASSLGGGAIGDTQYF
TGTGCCAGCAGCTTGGGAGGGGGGGCCATCGGAGATACGCAGTATTTT
>TRBJ1-2|NA|NA|TRBV6-1
CASRTQGGYGYGYTF
TGTGCCAGCAGAACACAGGGTGGTTACGGCTATGGCTACACCTTC
>TRBJ1-2|NA|NA|TRBV15
CATSREAGANYGYTF
TGTGCCACCAGCAGAGAGGCAGGGGCTAACTATGGCTACACCTTC
>TRBJ2-7|NA|TRBD1|TRBV5-8
CASRNRDRFSYEQYF
TGTGCCAGCAGGAACCGGGACAGGTTTTCCTACGAGCAGTACTTC
>TRBJ2-1|once|NA|TRBV9
CASSVLDYNEQFF
TGTGCCAGCAGCGTATTAGATTACAATGAGCAGTTCTTC
>TRBJ1-2|NA|NA|TRBV5-1
CASSLGQVYGYTF
TGCGCCAGCAGCTTGGGACAGGTCTATGGCTACACCTTC
>TRBJ1-2|NA|NA|TRBV7-8
CASSLAEETFNYGYTF
TGTGCCAGCAGCTTAGCGGAGGAGACGTTTAACTATGGCTACACCTTC
>TRBJ1-6|NA|NA|TRBV6-1
CASSGGSYNSPLHF
TGTGCCAGCAGTGGAGGGAGCTATAATTCACCCCTCCACTTT
>TRBJ2-7|NA|NA|TRBV19
CASSIEAGNAQYF
TGTGCCAGTAGTATAGAGGCAGGGAACGCGCAGTACTTC
>TRBJ2-2|NA|TRBD2|TRBV25-1
CASSSSGGNTGELFF
TGTGCCAGCAGTTCTAGCGGGGGAAATACCGGGGAGCTGTTTTTT
>TRBJ1-5|NA|NA|TRBV6-5
CASSGHQKQPQHF
TGTGCCAGCAGTGGGCACCAGAAGCAGCCCCAGCATTTT
>TRBJ2-2|NA|TRBD2|TRBV25-1
CASSGTSGGNGELFF
TGTGCCAGCAGCGGGACTAGCGGGGGTAACGGGGAGCTGTTTTTT
>TRBJ1-4|NA|TRBD1|TRBV15
CASQNPRGHLGEKLFF
TGTGCCTCCCAAAATCCCAGGGGGCACTTGGGTGAAAAACTGTTTTTT
>TRBJ2-5|NA|NA|TRBV15
CATSGQVQETQYF
TGTGCCACCAGTGGGCAGGTCCAAGAGACCCAGTACTTC